This TCR beta chain emerged from a study of T cell responses to AZD1222 COVID-19 vaccine. Notes on the study in general: Recipients of two AZD1222 doses showed rising Spike-specific TCR breadth and depth. There were repertoire samples only from the period after the peak T cell response. Spike as a whole was targeted by vaccine-associated CD4 TCRs, dominant at 160-218 and 743-854.

This table comes from immunoSEQ multiplex PCR, and its TCRdb copy is limited to in-frame clones, with some not included. Found here are about 150,000 clones, 92% of them singletons; the top ten hold 2.5% to 4%. Points on this clone: No antigen is known for it.

The ends were cut back, 0 bases at V and 4 bases at J, with 7 bases in the middle. CDR1 is MNHEY and CDR2 is SVGAGI in the germline V gene. The CDR3 is made up of 15 amino acids. Sequencing was performed on peripheral blood, taken 28 days after the second AZD1222 dose. The chain employs TRBV6-5 and TRBJ2-6, with D possibly matching TRBD1 (5 bases). This TCR was recovered from an adult who received the AZD1222 COVID-19 vaccine. The CDR3 spells CASSYSGVGANVLTF. Here the CDR3 DNA reads TGTGCCAGCAGTTACTCAGGGGTCGGGGCCAACGTCCTGACTTTC.